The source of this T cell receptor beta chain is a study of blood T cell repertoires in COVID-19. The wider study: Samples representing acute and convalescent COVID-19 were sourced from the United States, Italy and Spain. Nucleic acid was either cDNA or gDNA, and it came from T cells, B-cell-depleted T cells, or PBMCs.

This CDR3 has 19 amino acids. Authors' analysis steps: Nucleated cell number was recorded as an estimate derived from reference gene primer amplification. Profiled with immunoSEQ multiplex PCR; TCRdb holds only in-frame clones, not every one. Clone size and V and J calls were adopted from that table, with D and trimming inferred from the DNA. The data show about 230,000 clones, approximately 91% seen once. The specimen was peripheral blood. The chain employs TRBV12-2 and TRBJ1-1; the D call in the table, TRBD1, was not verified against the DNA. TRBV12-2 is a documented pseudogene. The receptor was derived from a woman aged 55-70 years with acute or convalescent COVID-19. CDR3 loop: CASRLGERQGVSFNTEAFF. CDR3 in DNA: TGTGCAAGTCGCTTAGGCGAGAGACAGGGTGTTTCCTTTAACACTGAAGCTTTCTTT.